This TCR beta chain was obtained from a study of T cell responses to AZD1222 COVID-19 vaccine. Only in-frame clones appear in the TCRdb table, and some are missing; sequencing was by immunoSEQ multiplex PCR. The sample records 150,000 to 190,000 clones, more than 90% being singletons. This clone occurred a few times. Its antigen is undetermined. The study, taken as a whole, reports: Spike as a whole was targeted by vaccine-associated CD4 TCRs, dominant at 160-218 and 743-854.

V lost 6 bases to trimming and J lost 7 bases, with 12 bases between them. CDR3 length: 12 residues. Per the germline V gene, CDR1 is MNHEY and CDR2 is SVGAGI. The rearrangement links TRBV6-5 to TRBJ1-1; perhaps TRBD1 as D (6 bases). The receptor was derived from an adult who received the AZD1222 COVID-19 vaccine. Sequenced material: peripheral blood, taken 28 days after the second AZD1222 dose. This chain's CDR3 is CASRNPGVEAFF. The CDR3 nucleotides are TGTGCCAGCAGGAACCCAGGGGTTGAAGCTTTCTTT.